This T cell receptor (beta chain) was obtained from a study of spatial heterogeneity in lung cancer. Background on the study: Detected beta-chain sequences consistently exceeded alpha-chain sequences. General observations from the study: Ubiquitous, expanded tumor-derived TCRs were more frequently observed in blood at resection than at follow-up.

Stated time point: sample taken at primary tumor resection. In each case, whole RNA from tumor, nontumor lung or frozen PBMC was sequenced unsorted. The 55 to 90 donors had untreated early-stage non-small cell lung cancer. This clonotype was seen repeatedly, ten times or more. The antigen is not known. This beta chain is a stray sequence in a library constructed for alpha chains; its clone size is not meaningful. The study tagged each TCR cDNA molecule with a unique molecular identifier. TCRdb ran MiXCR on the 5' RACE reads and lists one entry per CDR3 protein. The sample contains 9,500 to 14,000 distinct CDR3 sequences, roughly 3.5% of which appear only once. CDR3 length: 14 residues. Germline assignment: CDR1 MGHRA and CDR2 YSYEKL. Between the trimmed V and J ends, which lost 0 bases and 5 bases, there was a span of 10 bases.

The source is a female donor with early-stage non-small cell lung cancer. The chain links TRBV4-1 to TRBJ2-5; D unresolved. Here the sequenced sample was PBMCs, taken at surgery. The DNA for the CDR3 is TGCGCCAGCAGCCAAGAAGGAGTCGGGGAGACCCAGTACTTC. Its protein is CASSQEGVGETQYF.